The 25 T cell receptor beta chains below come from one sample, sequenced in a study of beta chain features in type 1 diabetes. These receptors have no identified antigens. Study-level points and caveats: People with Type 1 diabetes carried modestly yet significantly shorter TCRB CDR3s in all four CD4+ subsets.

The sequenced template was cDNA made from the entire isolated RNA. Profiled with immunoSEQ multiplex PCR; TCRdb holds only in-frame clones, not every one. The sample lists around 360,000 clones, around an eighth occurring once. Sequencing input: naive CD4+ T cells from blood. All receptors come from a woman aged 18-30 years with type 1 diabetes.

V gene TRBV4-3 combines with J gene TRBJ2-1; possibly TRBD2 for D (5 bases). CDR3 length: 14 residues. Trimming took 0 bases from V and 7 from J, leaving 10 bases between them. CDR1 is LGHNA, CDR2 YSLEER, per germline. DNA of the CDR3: TGCGCCAGCAGCCAAGATTTCGGAGGAAATGAGCAGTTCTTC. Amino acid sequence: CASSQDFGGNEQFF.

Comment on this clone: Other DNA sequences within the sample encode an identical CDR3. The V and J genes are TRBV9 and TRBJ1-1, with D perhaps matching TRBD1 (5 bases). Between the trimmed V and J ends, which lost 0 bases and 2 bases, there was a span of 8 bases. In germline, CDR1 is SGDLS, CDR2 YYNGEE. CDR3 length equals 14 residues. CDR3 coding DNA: TGTGCCAGCAGCGTAGGACAGACAAACACTGAAGCTTTCTTT. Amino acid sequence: CASSVGQTNTEAFF. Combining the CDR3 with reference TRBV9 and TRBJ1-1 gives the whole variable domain DSGVTQTPKHLITATGQRVTLRCSPRSGDLSVYWYQQSLDQGLQFLIQYYNGEERAKGNILERFSAQQFPDLHSELNLSSLELGDSALYFCASSVGQTNTEAFFGQGTRLTVV.

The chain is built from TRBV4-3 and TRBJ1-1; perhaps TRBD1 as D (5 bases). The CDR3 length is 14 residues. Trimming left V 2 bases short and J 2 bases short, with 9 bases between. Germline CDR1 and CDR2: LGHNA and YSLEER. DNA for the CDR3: TGCGCCAGCAGCCAAATGACAGCTAACACTGAAGCTTTCTTT. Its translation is CASSQMTANTEAFF.

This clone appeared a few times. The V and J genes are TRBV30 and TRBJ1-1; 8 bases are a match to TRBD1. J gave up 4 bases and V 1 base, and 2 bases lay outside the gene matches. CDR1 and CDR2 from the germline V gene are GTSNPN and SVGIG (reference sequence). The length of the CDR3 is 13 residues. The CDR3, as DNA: TGTGCCTGGAGTGGACAGGGGCGCACTGAAGCTTTCTTT. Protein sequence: CAWSGQGRTEAFF.

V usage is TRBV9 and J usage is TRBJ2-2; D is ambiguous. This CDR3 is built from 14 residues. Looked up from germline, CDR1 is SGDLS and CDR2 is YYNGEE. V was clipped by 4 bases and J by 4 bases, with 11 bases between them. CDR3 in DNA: TGTGCCAGCAGCAAAGGCTGGGCCACCGGGGAGCTGTTTTTT. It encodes CASSKGWATGELFF.

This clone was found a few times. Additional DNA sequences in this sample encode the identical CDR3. CDR3 amino acids: CASSSGTDTQYF. The CDR3 nucleotides are TGTGCCAGCTCATCGGGCACAGATACGCAGTATTTT. The chain uses TRBV18 and TRBJ2-3; D is unresolved. Trimming took 5 bases from V and 1 from J, leaving 4 bases between them. Germline CDR1 and CDR2: KGHSH and LQKENI. The CDR3 has 12 amino acids.

This CDR3 is CASSLVAGAYEQYF. The CDR3 coding sequence is TGTGCCAGCAGTTTAGTAGCGGGAGCCTACGAGCAGTACTTC. The chain is built from TRBV28 and TRBJ2-7; 9 bases fit TRBD2. Germline CDR1 is MDHEN and CDR2 is SYDVKM. The V segment lost 2 bases and the J segment 2 bases; nucleotides outside the gene matches: 1. The length of the CDR3 is 14 residues.

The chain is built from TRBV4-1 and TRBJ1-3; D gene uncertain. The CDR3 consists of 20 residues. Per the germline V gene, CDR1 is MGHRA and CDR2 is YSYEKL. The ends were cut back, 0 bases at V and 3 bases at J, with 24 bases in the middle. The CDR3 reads CASSQESRVLGGFSGNTIYF. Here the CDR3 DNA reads TGCGCCAGCAGCCAAGAAAGTCGTGTTCTAGGAGGGTTTAGTGGAAACACCATATATTTT.

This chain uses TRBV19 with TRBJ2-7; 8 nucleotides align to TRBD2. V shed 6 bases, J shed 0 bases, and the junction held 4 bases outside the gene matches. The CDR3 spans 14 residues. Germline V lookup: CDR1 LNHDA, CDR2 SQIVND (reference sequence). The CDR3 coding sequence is TGTGCCAGTAGGACTAGCGTGAGCTCCTACGAGCAGTACTTC. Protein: CASRTSVSSYEQYF. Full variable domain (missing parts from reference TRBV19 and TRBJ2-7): DGGITQSPKYLFRKEGQNVTLSCEQNLNHDAMYWYRQDPGQGLRLIYYSQIVNDFQKGDIAEGYSVSREKKESFPLTVTSAQKNPTAFYLCASRTSVSSYEQYFGPGTRLTVT.

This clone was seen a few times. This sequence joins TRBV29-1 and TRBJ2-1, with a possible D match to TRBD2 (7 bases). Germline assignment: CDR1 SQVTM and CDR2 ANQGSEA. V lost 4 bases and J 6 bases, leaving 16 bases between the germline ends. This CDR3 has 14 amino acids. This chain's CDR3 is CSVVRGGAVNEQFF. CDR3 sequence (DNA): TGCAGCGTTGTGAGGGGGGGGGCTGTCAATGAGCAGTTCTTC.

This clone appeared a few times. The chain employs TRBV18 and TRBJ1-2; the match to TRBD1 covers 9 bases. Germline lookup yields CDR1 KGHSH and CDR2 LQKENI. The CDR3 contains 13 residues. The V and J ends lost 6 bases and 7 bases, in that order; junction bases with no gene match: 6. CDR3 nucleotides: TGTGCCAGCTCGTGGGACAGGGCCCCTGGCTACACCTTC. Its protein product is CASSWDRAPGYTF.

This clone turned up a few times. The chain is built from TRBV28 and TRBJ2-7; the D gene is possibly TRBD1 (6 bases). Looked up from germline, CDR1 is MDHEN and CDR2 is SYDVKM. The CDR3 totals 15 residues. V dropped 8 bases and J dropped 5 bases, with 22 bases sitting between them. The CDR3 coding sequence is TGTGCCAGCGGAGCCCCTAGTGAGGGGGAAGACGAGCAGTACTTC. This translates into CASGAPSEGEDEQYF. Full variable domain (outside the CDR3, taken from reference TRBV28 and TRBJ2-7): DVKVTQSSRYLVKRTGEKVFLECVQDMDHENMFWYRQDPGLGLRLIYFSYDVKMKEKGDIPEGYSVSREKKERFSLILESASTNQTSMYLCASGAPSEGEDEQYFGPGTRLTVT.

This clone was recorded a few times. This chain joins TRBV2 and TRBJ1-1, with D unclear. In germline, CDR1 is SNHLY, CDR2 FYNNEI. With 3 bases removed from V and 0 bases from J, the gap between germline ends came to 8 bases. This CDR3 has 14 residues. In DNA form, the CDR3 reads TGTGCCAGCAGTGAGTGGCAGGTGAACACTGAAGCTTTCTTT. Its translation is CASSEWQVNTEAFF. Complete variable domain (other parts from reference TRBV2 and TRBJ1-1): EPEVTQTPSHQVTQMGQEVILRCVPISNHLYFYWYRQILGQKVEFLVSFYNNEISEKSEIFDDQFSVERPDGSNFTLKIRSTKLEDSAMYFCASSEWQVNTEAFFGQGTRLTVV.

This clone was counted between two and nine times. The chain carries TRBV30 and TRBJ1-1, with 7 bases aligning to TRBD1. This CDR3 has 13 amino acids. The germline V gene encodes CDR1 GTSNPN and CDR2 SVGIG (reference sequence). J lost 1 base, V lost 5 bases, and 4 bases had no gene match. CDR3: CAWARQGNTEAFF. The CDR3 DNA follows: TGTGCCTGGGCACGACAGGGGAACACTGAAGCTTTCTTT. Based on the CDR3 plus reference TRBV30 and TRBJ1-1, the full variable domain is SQTIHQWPATLVQPVGSPLSLECTVEGTSNPNLYWYRQAAGRGLQLLFYSVGIGQISSEVPQNLSASRPQDRQFILSSKKLLLSDSGFYLCAWARQGNTEAFFGQGTRLTVV.

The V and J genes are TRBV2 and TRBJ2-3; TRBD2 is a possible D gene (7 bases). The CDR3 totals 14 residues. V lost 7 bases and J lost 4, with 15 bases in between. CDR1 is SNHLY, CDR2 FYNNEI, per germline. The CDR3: CASIPRGGADTQYF. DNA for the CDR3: TGTGCCAGCATTCCTCGCGGGGGCGCAGATACGCAGTATTTT. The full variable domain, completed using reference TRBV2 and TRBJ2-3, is EPEVTQTPSHQVTQMGQEVILRCVPISNHLYFYWYRQILGQKVEFLVSFYNNEISEKSEIFDDQFSVERPDGSNFTLKIRSTKLEDSAMYFCASIPRGGADTQYFGPGTRLTVL.

CDR3 bases: TGTGCCAGCTCTGGGCAGGGGGCCAGGGAGACCCAGTACTTC. Protein: CASSGQGARETQYF. This sequence joins TRBV7-9 and TRBJ2-5, with TRBD1 identical over 8 bases. The CDR3 is 14 amino acids. Germline-derived CDR1 and CDR2 are SEHNR and FQNEAQ (reference sequence). J lost 5 bases, V lost 8 bases, and 10 bases had no gene match.

CDR3 sequence: CASSTVREGRWSSGREAFF. Here the CDR3 DNA reads TGTGCCAGCAGCACCGTCCGGGAGGGCCGATGGTCGTCCGGGAGGGAAGCTTTCTTT. The V and J genes are TRBV7-2 and TRBJ1-1; D ambiguous. This CDR3 comprises 19 residues. The germline V gene has CDR1 SGHTA and CDR2 FQGNSA. The V and J ends lost 5 bases and 8 bases respectively, with 33 bases between them.

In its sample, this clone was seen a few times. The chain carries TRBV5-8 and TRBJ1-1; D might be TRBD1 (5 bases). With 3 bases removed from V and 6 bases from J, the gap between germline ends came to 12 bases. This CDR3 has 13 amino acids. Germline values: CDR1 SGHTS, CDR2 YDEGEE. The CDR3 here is CASSWSTAAEAFF. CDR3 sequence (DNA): TGTGCCAGCAGCTGGTCGACAGCCGCTGAAGCTTTCTTT.

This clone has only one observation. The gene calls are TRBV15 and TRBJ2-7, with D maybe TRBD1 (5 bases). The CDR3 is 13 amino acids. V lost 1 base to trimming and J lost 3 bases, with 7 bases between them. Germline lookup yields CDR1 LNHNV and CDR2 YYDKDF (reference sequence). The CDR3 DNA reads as TGTGCCACCAGCAGAGGACAGAACTACGAGCAGTACTTC. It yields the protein CATSRGQNYEQYF.

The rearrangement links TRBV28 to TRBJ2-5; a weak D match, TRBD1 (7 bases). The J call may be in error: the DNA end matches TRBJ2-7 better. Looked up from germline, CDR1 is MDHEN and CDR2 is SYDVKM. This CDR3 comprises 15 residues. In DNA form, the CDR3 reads TGTGCCAGCAGTTTGGCGGGACAGCTAAACTACGAGCAGTACTTC. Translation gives CASSLAGQLNYEQYF.

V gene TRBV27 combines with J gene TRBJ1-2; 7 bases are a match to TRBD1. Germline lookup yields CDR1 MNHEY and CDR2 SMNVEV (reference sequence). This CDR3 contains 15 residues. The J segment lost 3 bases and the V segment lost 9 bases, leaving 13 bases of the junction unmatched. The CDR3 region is CARTYGTALDYGYTF. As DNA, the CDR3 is TGTGCCAGGACTTACGGGACAGCCCTTGACTATGGCTACACCTTC.

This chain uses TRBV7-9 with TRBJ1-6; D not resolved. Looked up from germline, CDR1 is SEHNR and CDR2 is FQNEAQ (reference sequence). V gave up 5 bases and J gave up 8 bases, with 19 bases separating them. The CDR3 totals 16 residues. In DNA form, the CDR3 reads TGTGCCAGCAGCCCCCCGGGTCTCGGTTCGGATTCACCCCTCCACTTT. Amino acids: CASSPPGLGSDSPLHF.

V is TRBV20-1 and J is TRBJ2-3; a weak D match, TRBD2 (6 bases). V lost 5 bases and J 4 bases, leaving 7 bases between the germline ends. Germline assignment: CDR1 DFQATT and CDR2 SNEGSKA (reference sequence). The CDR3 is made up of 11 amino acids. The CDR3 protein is CSALAPDTQYF. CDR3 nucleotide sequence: TGCAGTGCTCTAGCGCCAGATACGCAGTATTTT.

The CDR3: CASSRGLAGGYNEQFF. In DNA, the CDR3 is TGTGCCAGCAGCAGAGGACTAGCGGGGGGCTACAATGAGCAGTTCTTC. The chain has TRBV7-2 and TRBJ2-1; 14 nucleotides match TRBD2. With 5 bases clipped from V and 3 bases from J, the junction kept 3 bases outside the gene matches. The germline V gene has CDR1 SGHTA and CDR2 FQGNSA. This CDR3 region has 16 residues.

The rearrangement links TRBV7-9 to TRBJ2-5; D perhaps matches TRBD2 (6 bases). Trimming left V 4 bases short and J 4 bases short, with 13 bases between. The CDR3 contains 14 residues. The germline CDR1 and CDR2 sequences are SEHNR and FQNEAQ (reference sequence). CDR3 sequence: CASSYLARGETQYF. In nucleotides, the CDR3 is TGTGCCAGCAGCTACCTAGCGAGAGGAGAGACCCAGTACTTC. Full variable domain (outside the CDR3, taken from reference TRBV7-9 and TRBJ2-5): DTGVSQNPRHKITKRGQNVTFRCDPISEHNRLYWYRQTLGQGPEFLTYFQNEAQLEKSRLLSDRFSAERPKGSFSTLEIQRTEQGDSAMYLCASSYLARGETQYFGPGTRLLVL.